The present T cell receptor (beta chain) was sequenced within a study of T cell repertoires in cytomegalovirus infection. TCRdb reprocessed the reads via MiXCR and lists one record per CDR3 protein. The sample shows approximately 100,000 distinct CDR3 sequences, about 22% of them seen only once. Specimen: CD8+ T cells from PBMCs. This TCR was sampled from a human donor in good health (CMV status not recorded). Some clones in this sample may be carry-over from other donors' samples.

The CDR3 DNA sequence: TGCAGTGCTAGAGATCCGGGACTAGCGGGAGGCTACGAGCAGTACTTC. It encodes CSARDPGLAGGYEQYF. The rearrangement links TRBV20-1 to TRBJ2-7, with TRBD2 identical over 15 bases. Germline CDR1 DFQATT, CDR2 SNEGSKA (reference sequence). V lost 0 bases to trimming and J lost 3 bases; unmatched junction nucleotides: 3. The CDR3 covers 16 residues.